Below are 3 T cell receptor beta chains sequenced from a single sample in a study of blood T cell repertoires in COVID-19. The table came from immunoSEQ multiplex PCR; TCRdb's copy has only in-frame clones and leaves some out. The sample records more than 200,000 clones, approximately 89% being singletons. Material for sequencing was PBMCs or T cells enriched from blood (not recorded which). Every receptor here comes from a woman in her 30s who had been exposed to COVID-19.

This clone was counted a single time. The chain links TRBV11-3 to TRBJ1-1, with D maybe TRBD1 (5 bases). The germline CDR1 and CDR2 sequences are SGHNT and YENEEA. V was trimmed by 1 base and J by 4 bases, leaving 13 bases between them. CDR3 length: 15 amino acids. The CDR3 here is CASSLGTGSATEAFF. CDR3 nucleotide sequence: TGTGCCAGCAGCTTAGGAACAGGTTCTGCCACTGAAGCTTTCTTT.

The J gene is TRBJ1-1, the V gene TRBV18, with 7 bases aligning to TRBD1. This CDR3 is built from 14 residues. V was clipped by 5 bases and J by 3 bases; unmatched bases: 6. Per the germline V gene, CDR1 is KGHSH and CDR2 is LQKENI. The CDR3 loop is CASSTRQGDTEAFF. For the CDR3, the DNA is TGTGCCAGCTCAACCAGACAGGGAGACACTGAAGCTTTCTTT. The whole variable domain, filled in from reference TRBV18 and TRBJ1-1, reads NAGVMQNPRHLVRRRGQEARLRCSPMKGHSHVYWYRQLPEEGLKFMVYLQKENIIDESGMPKERFSAEFPKEGPSILRIQQVVRGDSAAYFCASSTRQGDTEAFFGQGTRLTVV.

The J gene is TRBJ1-6, the V gene TRBV6-5, with a weak D call TRBD1 (5 bases). CDR1 and CDR2 (germline): MNHEY, SVGAGI. The CDR3 spans 14 residues. V lost 5 bases, J lost 3 bases, and 8 bases lay in between. CDR3 amino acids: CASSRDSYNSPLHF. In nucleotides, the CDR3 is TGTGCCAGCAGTCGCGACAGCTATAATTCACCCCTCCACTTT.